Presented here are 4 T cell receptor beta chains from one specimen sequenced in a study of CD8+ T cells in alopecia areata. Once RNA had been extracted, it was reverse transcribed into cDNA to act as the sequencing template. TCRdb's copy holds only in-frame clones and misses some; the assay was immunoSEQ multiplex PCR. Observed in the sample are about 300,000 clones, none of them singletons. The authors sorted pooled cutaneous lymph node cells using CD4, CD8alpha, NKG2D, NKG2ACE and other markers. Sequencing was performed on CD4+ T cells sorted from a lymph node. These receptors were collected from a C3H/HeJ mouse with alopecia areata. For this strain, the MHC haplotype corresponds to H2-k.

This clone showed up just a few times. Each gene name is a mouse one. From the germline J gene comes the end of the CDR3, since the read stops 4 residues before it. This same CDR3 is encoded by further DNA sequences in the sample. V usage is TRBV13-2 and J usage is TRBJ2-1, with a tentative D call TRBD2 (6 bases). V shed 2 bases and J shed 0 bases, with 6 bases lying between them. This CDR3 contains 14 residues. CDR1 is NNHNN and CDR2 is SYGAGS in the germline V gene (reference sequence). The CDR3 loop reads CASGELGNYAEQFF. CDR3 DNA, as far as it was read: TGTGCCAGCGGTGAACTGGGTAACTATGCT.

Note on this clone: The listed genes are named as in mouse. The observed sequence ends 4 residues before the CDR3 terminus, with the missing tail filled in from the germline J gene. Other nucleotide sequences from this sample produce the same CDR3. This chain connects TRBV17 to TRBJ1-1; D perhaps matches TRBD1 (6 bases). Germline V CDR1 and CDR2: MNHDT, YYDKIL. Deletions cut 5 bases from V and 4 bases from J, with 8 bases between. The CDR3 has 12 amino acids. The chain's CDR3 is CASSGDTTEVFF. Partial CDR3 DNA: TGTGCTAGCAGTGGGGACACCACA.

With respect to this clone: Gene names denote mouse genes. The read terminates 4 residues ahead of where the CDR3 ends, so the germline J gene completes it. The genes are TRBV13-2 and TRBJ1-2; a weak D match, TRBD1 (6 bases). The CDR3 consists of 15 residues. Trimming removed 0 bases from V and 3 bases from J, with 12 bases in between. The germline V gene encodes CDR1 NNHNN and CDR2 SYGAGS (reference sequence). CDR3 DNA, as far as it was read: TGTGCCAGCGGTGATGCTGGGGGCGCGTACTCC. This gives the protein CASGDAGGAYS. The whole CDR3 region reads CASGDAGGAYSDYTF.

In the case of this clone: Genes and germline are mouse. With the read ending 4 residues before the CDR3 end, the germline J gene is used to fill in that end. V gene TRBV1 combines with J gene TRBJ2-2, with a possible D match to TRBD2 (6 bases). The CDR3 covers 16 residues. CDR1 and CDR2 from the germline V gene are NSQYPW and LRSPGD (reference sequence). V was clipped by 0 bases and J by 0 bases, with 8 bases between them. CDR3 DNA, as far as it was read: TGCACCTGCAGTGCAGATACTGGGTCAAACACCGGG. It encodes CTCSADTGSNTG. The CDR3 reads in full as CTCSADTGSNTGQLYF. Together with reference TRBV1 and TRBJ2-2, the CDR3 gives the full variable domain: VTLLEQNPRWRLVPRGQAVNLRCILKNSQYPWMSWYQQDLQKQLQWLFTLRSPGDKEVKSLPGADYLATRVTDTELRLQVANMSQGRTLYCTCSADTGSNTGQLYFGEGSKLTVL.